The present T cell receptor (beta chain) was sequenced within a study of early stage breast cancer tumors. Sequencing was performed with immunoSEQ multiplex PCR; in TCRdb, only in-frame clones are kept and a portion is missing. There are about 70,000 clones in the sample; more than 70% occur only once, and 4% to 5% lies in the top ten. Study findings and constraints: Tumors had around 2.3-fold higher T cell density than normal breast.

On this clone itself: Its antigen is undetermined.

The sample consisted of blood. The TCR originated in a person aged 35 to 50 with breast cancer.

CDR3 sequence (DNA): TGTGCCAGCACCTCGAATCAGCCCCAGCATTTT. As protein: CASTSNQPQHF. This chain links TRBV28 with TRBJ1-5; the D is unclear. Germline lookup yields CDR1 MDHEN and CDR2 SYDVKM. CDR3 size: 11 residues. The V end was cut by 7 bases, the J end by 4 bases, with 5 bases between.